A selection of T cell receptor beta chains follows, all from one sample in a study of blood T cell repertoires in COVID-19. The table came from immunoSEQ multiplex PCR; TCRdb's copy has only in-frame clones and leaves some out. The sample consists of some 230,000 clones, 83% of them appearing once. The sequenced sample consisted of peripheral blood. These receptors were obtained from a woman aged 45-60 years with acute or convalescent COVID-19. Each CDR3 is given with its conserved first and last residue. Not every row has a clone size; where given, it reads once, few, many or a size class.

clone_size j_call v_call cdr3_aa
few TRBJ1-5 TRBV28 CASSSPFRGTHQPQHF
. TRBJ1-2 TRBV7-9 CASSLGTANYGYTF
few TRBJ2-5 TRBV27 CASSLGTVQETQYF
. TRBJ2-1 TRBV6-5 CASRSSYNEQFF
. TRBJ1-4 TRBV7-9 CASSNRGTNEKLFF
. TRBJ1-5 TRBV6-6 CASSYPGALGQPQHF
. TRBJ1-2 TRBV4-2 CASSQDTAGVYGYTF
. TRBJ2-1 TRBV7-8 CASSRTGRGGSYNEQFF
once TRBJ1-2 TRBV6-1 CASSDRGFGYTF
. TRBJ1-4 TRBV10-1 CAWGGKTNEKLFF
. TRBJ2-3 TRBV12-5 CASGLFLDAAHTQYF
. TRBJ1-3 TRBV5-6 CASSKQGAPGNTIYF
. TRBJ1-2 TRBV12-5 CASGLPRDRNGDGYTF
. TRBJ1-5 TRBV28 CASSPETVGNQPQHF
few TRBJ2-7 TRBV5-1 CASSIGTGSYEQYF
. TRBJ1-1 TRBV7-9 CASSFSTEYTEAFF
. TRBJ1-2 TRBV6-5 CASKPEGALGYGYTF
few TRBJ2-7 TRBV24-1 CATSDTPTAEQYF
. TRBJ1-1 TRBV30 CAWTPFRQGRMNTEAFF
few TRBJ1-4 TRBV4-3 CASSRESGVGEKLFF
. TRBJ2-3 TRBV9 CASSGPSGAGTDTQYF
few TRBJ1-6 TRBV5-4 CASSPGQGSDSPLHF
. TRBJ1-5 TRBV7-9 CASSFTGSHQPQHF
. TRBJ1-2 TRBV3-1/TRBV3-2 CASSPDRGRGYTF
. TRBJ2-7 TRBV3-1/TRBV3-2 CASSPSGGVYYEQYF
. TRBJ2-4 TRBV21-1 CASSKGTEINIQYF
. TRBJ1-1 TRBV9 CASSVATSGDRGLAEAFF
. TRBJ1-5 TRBV7-8 CASSPIYGQAAQHF
few TRBJ2-2 TRBV5-1 CASSFLAGDTGELFF
. TRBJ2-7 TRBV15 CATRGQGYEQYF
. TRBJ2-2 TRBV7-3 CASSGGTGFTGELFF
. TRBJ2-1 TRBV11-2 CASSLGTSGNYNEQFF
. TRBJ1-1 TRBV7-9 CASRPRDTEAFF
once TRBJ2-7 TRBV5-1 CASSLERGWEQYF
. TRBJ1-6 TRBV30 CAWSPTRYNSPLHF
. TRBJ1-2 TRBV6-1 CASSEVMGPDYGYTF
. TRBJ1-1 TRBV12-3/TRBV12-4 CASSDTGITEAFF
. TRBJ1-6 TRBV5-5 CASSLAGRANSPLHF
. TRBJ1-1 TRBV7-8 CASGRARNTEAFF
. TRBJ2-3 TRBV24-1 CATSDPAGGRTDTQYF
. TRBJ2-7 TRBV30 CAWKGDYEQYF
. TRBJ2-5 TRBV2 CASSEVDGRTQYF